This T cell receptor beta chain is drawn from a study of T cells in Graves' hyperthyroidism and ophthalmopathy. Study details: Peripheral blood was collected at initial diagnosis, before any treatment. Whole-study results and caveats: Blood held most thyroid clonotypes expanded above 0.001 frequency.

Amplified TCR beta CDR3 regions derived from RNA transcripts. Researchers ran a first-round RT-PCR on the TCR CDR3 using the HTBI primer set. Via MiXCR, TCRdb re-called the multiplex PCR reads, giving one row per CDR3 protein. In the table there are 730,000 or so distinct CDR3 sequences, around 19% of which are singletons. Patients aged 18 to 65 had newly diagnosed hyperthyroidism of under 2 months' duration. About this clonotype: What it binds is unknown.

Germline CDR1 and CDR2: SGDLS and YYNGEE. Deletions cut 0 bases from V and 0 bases from J, with 6 bases between. The CDR3 spans 14 residues. This receptor was obtained from a woman aged 45-65 years with Graves' hyperthyroidism that later progressed to Graves' ophthalmopathy. This chain joins TRBV9 and TRBJ1-2, with unresolved D. Material: blood. Here the CDR3 reads CASSVARANYGYTF. DNA for the CDR3: TGTGCCAGCAGCGTAGCAAGGGCTAACTATGGCTACACCTTC.